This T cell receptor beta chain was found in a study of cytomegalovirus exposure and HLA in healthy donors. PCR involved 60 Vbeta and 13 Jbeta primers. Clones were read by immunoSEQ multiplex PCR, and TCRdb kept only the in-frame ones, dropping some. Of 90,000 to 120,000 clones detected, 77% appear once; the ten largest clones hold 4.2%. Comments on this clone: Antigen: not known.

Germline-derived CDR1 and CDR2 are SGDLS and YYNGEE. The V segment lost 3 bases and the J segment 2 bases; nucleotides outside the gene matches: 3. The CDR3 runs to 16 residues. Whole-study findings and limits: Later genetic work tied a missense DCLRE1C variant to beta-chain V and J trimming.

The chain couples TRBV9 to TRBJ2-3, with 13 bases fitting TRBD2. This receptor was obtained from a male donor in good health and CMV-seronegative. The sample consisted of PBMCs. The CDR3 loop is CASSEGLAGFTDTQYF. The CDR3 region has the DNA TGTGCCAGCAGCGAGGGACTAGCGGGGTTCACAGATACGCAGTATTTT.